Below are 22 T cell receptor beta chains sequenced from a single sample in a study of blood T cell repertoires in COVID-19. Here immunoSEQ multiplex PCR was the method, and the copy in TCRdb shows in-frame clones only, minus some. The sample holds approximately 450,000 clones, roughly nine tenths seen once. The sample was PBMCs or T cells enriched from blood (not recorded which). These receptors were obtained from a man aged 25-45 years who had recovered from COVID-19.

The CDR3 loop is CASSQGQGGNYGYTF. The CDR3, as DNA: TGTGCCAGCTCCCAAGGACAGGGAGGGAACTATGGCTACACCTTC. V is TRBV18 and J is TRBJ1-2, with 8 bases fitting TRBD1. CDR1 is KGHSH, CDR2 LQKENI, per germline. V shed 6 bases, J shed 2 bases, and the junction held 8 bases outside the gene matches. The CDR3 has 15 residues. The full variable domain, rest sourced from reference TRBV18 and TRBJ1-2, is NAGVMQNPRHLVRRRGQEARLRCSPMKGHSHVYWYRQLPEEGLKFMVYLQKENIIDESGMPKERFSAEFPKEGPSILRIQQVVRGDSAAYFCASSQGQGGNYGYTFGSGTRLTVV.

The J gene is TRBJ2-5, the V gene TRBV27; 9 bases match TRBD1. The length of the CDR3 is 14 residues. CDR1 is MNHEY, CDR2 SMNVEV, per germline (reference sequence). V dropped 6 bases and J dropped 2; count of bases not matched to a gene: 4. The CDR3 region is CASSRDRVQETQYF. CDR3 bases: TGTGCCAGCAGCCGGGACAGGGTGCAAGAGACCCAGTACTTC.

The CDR3 region is CASSYLGGVGGETQYF. The CDR3 region has the DNA TGTGCCAGCAGTTACTTGGGAGGGGTTGGTGGTGAGACCCAGTACTTC. The genes are TRBV6-5 and TRBJ2-5; 7 nucleotides match TRBD2. This CDR3 contains 16 residues. Germline V CDR1 and CDR2: MNHEY, SVGAGI. V gave up 1 base and J gave up 5 bases; unmatched junction bases: 10.

The J gene is TRBJ1-3, the V gene TRBV18; D ambiguous. V was shortened by 1 base and J by 0 bases, with 13 bases between the two germline ends. Germline lookup yields CDR1 KGHSH and CDR2 LQKENI. The CDR3 loop spans 17 amino acids. CDR3 protein: CASSPRTEMSSGNTIYF. CDR3 nucleotides: TGTGCCAGCTCACCACGCACAGAAATGAGCTCTGGAAACACCATATATTTT.

The rearrangement links TRBV28 to TRBJ1-4; D may be TRBD1 (5 bases). Germline loops: CDR1 MDHEN, CDR2 SYDVKM. The CDR3 covers 14 residues. Trimming cost V 10 bases and J 3 bases, with 15 bases left between them. In DNA form, the CDR3 reads TGTGCCACCCTTTATTCGGGGGCTAATGAAAAACTGTTTTTT. It is translated as CATLYSGANEKLFF.

In its sample, this clone was seen once. The CDR3 nucleotides are TGTGCCTGGAGTGTGAATGGAGGAGATACGCAGTATTTT. Amino acid sequence: CAWSVNGGDTQYF. The chain is built from TRBV30 and TRBJ2-3; D is perhaps TRBD2 (5 bases). Trimming shortened V by 0 bases and J by 5 bases, and 9 bases separated the two germline ends. The CDR3 contains 13 residues. CDR1 and CDR2 from the germline V gene are GTSNPN and SVGIG (reference sequence). Complete variable domain (other parts from reference TRBV30 and TRBJ2-3): SQTIHQWPATLVQPVGSPLSLECTVEGTSNPNLYWYRQAAGRGLQLLFYSVGIGQISSEVPQNLSASRPQDRQFILSSKKLLLSDSGFYLCAWSVNGGDTQYFGPGTRLTVL.

The chain has TRBV28 and TRBJ1-5; D may be TRBD1 (5 bases). The length of the CDR3 is 16 residues. V was trimmed by 2 bases and J by 5 bases, leaving 16 bases between them. From germline, CDR1 is MDHEN and CDR2 SYDVKM. The CDR3 DNA follows: TGTGCCAGCAGTTTAACGACAGATCCACAATATCAGCCCCAGCATTTT. This sequence encodes CASSLTTDPQYQPQHF.

J is TRBJ2-1 and V is TRBV30; 7 bases align to TRBD2. The CDR3 extends over 16 amino acids. Losses at the gene ends were 0 bases for V and 7 bases for J; bases not matched to a gene: 12. CDR1 is GTSNPN, CDR2 SVGIG, per germline (reference sequence). The CDR3 reads CAWSVPFLRETNEQFF. CDR3 sequence (DNA): TGTGCCTGGAGTGTACCGTTCCTGCGGGAGACGAATGAGCAGTTCTTC.

A single count supports this clone. The chain carries TRBV24-1 and TRBJ2-7; 7 bases map to TRBD1. Germline assignment: CDR1 KGHDR and CDR2 SFDVKD. This CDR3 comprises 14 residues. The junction had 8 bases not matched to a gene; V was cut back by 4 bases and J by 6 bases. The CDR3 here is CATSDTGTVGEQYF. In DNA form, the CDR3 reads TGTGCCACCAGTGACACCGGGACAGTTGGCGAGCAGTACTTC.

The chain combines TRBV9 with TRBJ2-7; perhaps TRBD1 as D (6 bases). CDR1 is SGDLS, CDR2 YYNGEE, per germline. This CDR3 has 16 amino acids. The V end lost 7 bases, the J end lost 4 bases, and 24 bases lay between the germline ends. CDR3 sequence reads: CASWAGRWTAEYEQYF. The CDR3 DNA is TGTGCCAGCTGGGCAGGACGATGGACAGCGGAATACGAGCAGTACTTC. Looking up the rest from reference TRBV9 and TRBJ2-7 gives the full variable domain: DSGVTQTPKHLITATGQRVTLRCSPRSGDLSVYWYQQSLDQGLQFLIQYYNGEERAKGNILERFSAQQFPDLHSELNLSSLELGDSALYFCASWAGRWTAEYEQYFGPGTRLTVT.

The chain has TRBV7-3 and TRBJ2-5, with a possible D match to TRBD2 (7 bases). In germline, CDR1 is SGHTA, CDR2 FQGTGA. V was trimmed by 2 bases and J by 2 bases, leaving 15 bases between them. The CDR3 totals 16 residues. The CDR3, as DNA: TGTGCCAGCAGCTTAGCCCCGAGGGGGGGTCAAGAGACCCAGTACTTC. Amino acid sequence: CASSLAPRGGQETQYF.

This sequence joins TRBV28 and TRBJ2-7, with a weak D call TRBD2 (6 bases). This CDR3 is 16 amino acids long. CDR1 and CDR2 (germline): MDHEN, SYDVKM. The germline V and J ends were trimmed by 5 bases and 0 bases, with 17 bases remaining between them. CDR3 DNA sequence: TGTGCCAGCAGTCCCGGGGGAGCGGCCAGCTCCTACGAGCAGTACTTC. Its protein is CASSPGGAASSYEQYF.

This clone was seen more than once but under ten times. The chain links TRBV5-5 to TRBJ2-3; no reliable D call. Trimming shortened V by 0 bases and J by 2 bases, and 10 bases separated the two germline ends. Germline CDR1 SGHKS, CDR2 YYEKEE (reference sequence). The CDR3 extends over 15 amino acids. CDR3 sequence (DNA): TGTGCCAGCAGCTTGGGTAGCCAGAACACAGATACGCAGTATTTT. Protein: CASSLGSQNTDTQYF.

The chain uses TRBV5-4 and TRBJ2-3; TRBD2 is a possible D gene (5 bases). V lost 0 bases to trimming and J lost 2 bases, with 10 bases between them. Germline V gene data show CDR1 as SGHNT and CDR2 as YYREEE (reference sequence). The CDR3 runs 15 residues. The CDR3 protein is CASSLEAGVTDTQYF. CDR3 DNA sequence: TGTGCCAGCAGCTTGGAGGCCGGGGTCACAGATACGCAGTATTTT.

This clone was found a few times. The chain joins TRBV27 to TRBJ2-2; the D is unclear. The CDR3 loop spans 12 amino acids. V was shortened by 7 bases and J by 0 bases, with 3 bases between the two germline ends. The germline gives CDR1 MNHEY, CDR2 SMNVEV (reference sequence). In DNA, the CDR3 is TGTGCCAGCACAGCGAACACCGGGGAGCTGTTTTTT. Its protein is CASTANTGELFF.

This clone occurred once. The chain joins TRBV11-2 to TRBJ1-1; D unclear. Germline values: CDR1 SGHAT, CDR2 FQNNGV. The V end was cut by 1 base, the J end by 5 bases, with 5 bases between. The CDR3 is 12 amino acids. The chain's CDR3 is CASSLGITEAFF. CDR3 sequence (DNA): TGTGCCAGCAGCTTAGGTATAACTGAAGCTTTCTTT.

The chain recombines TRBV18 with TRBJ2-2; TRBD2 matches 7 bases. The CDR3 contains 15 residues. V trimming: 3 bases; J trimming: 2 bases; junction bases outside the gene matches: 3. Germline V gives CDR1 KGHSH, CDR2 LQKENI. The CDR3 spells CASSPRLANTGELFF. In DNA form, the CDR3 reads TGTGCCAGCTCACCCCGACTAGCCAACACCGGGGAGCTGTTTTTT. Full variable domain (outside the CDR3, taken from reference TRBV18 and TRBJ2-2): NAGVMQNPRHLVRRRGQEARLRCSPMKGHSHVYWYRQLPEEGLKFMVYLQKENIIDESGMPKERFSAEFPKEGPSILRIQQVVRGDSAAYFCASSPRLANTGELFFGEGSRLTVL.

This chain connects TRBV11-3 to TRBJ2-3; 12 positions agree with TRBD2. The V gene's germline CDR1 is SGHNT and CDR2 YENEEA. This CDR3 is built from 18 residues. V lost 1 base to trimming and J lost 4 bases; unmatched junction nucleotides: 9. CDR3 loop: CASSLGSRLAGESDTQYF. The DNA for the CDR3 is TGTGCCAGCAGCTTAGGGTCGCGACTAGCGGGAGAATCAGATACGCAGTATTTT.

The chain combines TRBV7-9 with TRBJ2-6; the D is unclear. The CDR3 consists of 15 residues. Per the germline V gene, CDR1 is SEHNR and CDR2 is FQNEAQ (reference sequence). V was shortened by 2 bases and J by 2 bases, with 7 bases between the two germline ends. This CDR3 is CASSLTVTGANVLTF. The CDR3 coding sequence is TGTGCCAGCAGCTTAACAGTCACTGGGGCCAACGTCCTGACTTTC.

The chain recombines TRBV5-5 with TRBJ2-3; D gene ambiguous. CDR3 length: 12 amino acids. CDR1 is SGHKS and CDR2 is YYEKEE in the germline V gene (reference sequence). V shed 5 bases and J shed 6 bases, with 10 bases lying between them. The CDR3 DNA reads TGTGCCAGCAGTGTGGCCGATGATACGCAGTATTTT. This encodes CASSVADDTQYF.

The rearrangement joins TRBV11-3 to TRBJ2-2; 11 bases agree with TRBD2. The CDR3 is 17 residues long. The V gene end was trimmed by 1 base and the J gene end by 3 bases; junction bases not matched to a gene: 4. CDR1 and CDR2 (germline): SGHNT, YENEEA. DNA for the CDR3: TGTGCCAGCAGCTTAGGCTCACTAGCGGGAGACACCGGGGAGCTGTTTTTT. This codes for CASSLGSLAGDTGELFF.

The V gene is TRBV19, the J gene TRBJ2-5; D might be TRBD1 (6 bases). CDR3 size: 15 residues. Germline CDR1 reads LNHDA; CDR2 reads SQIVND (reference sequence). V was trimmed by 2 bases and J by 7 bases, leaving 17 bases between them. The CDR3 bases are TGTGCCAGTAGTATACTCCCAGGGGCCTGGGGGACCCAGTACTTC. Encoded protein: CASSILPGAWGTQYF.